This T cell receptor (beta chain) was observed in a study of T cells in Graves' hyperthyroidism and ophthalmopathy. General observations from the study: Ophthalmopathy, which appeared later, was predicted by the model a median roughly 6.5 months before onset.

This clonotype has just a few counts. What it binds is unknown. Amplification of TCR beta CDR3 regions was performed using RNA transcripts as template. Carried out on the TCR CDR3, a first-round RT-PCR used the HTBI primer set. Each CDR3 protein is one row after TCRdb ran MiXCR on the multiplex PCR reads. Of roughly 200,000 distinct CDR3 sequences in the sample, 18% were seen once. When ophthalmopathy did not progress within 18 months, Graves' hyperthyroidism was considered stable. The authors took PBMCs from 7.5 to 10 ml fresh peripheral blood. V lost 2 bases, J lost 4 bases, and 15 bases lay in between. Germline V gene lookup returns CDR1 MNHEY and CDR2 SVGEGT. The CDR3 spans 15 residues.

This chain links TRBV6-2 or TRBV6-3 with TRBJ2-7; D is perhaps TRBD2 (7 bases). Material: blood. The origin of this receptor is a man aged 40-50 years with Graves' hyperthyroidism. This chain's CDR3 is CASSYLPGRGYEQYF. The CDR3 DNA follows: TGTGCCAGCAGTTACCTCCCAGGGAGGGGGTACGAGCAGTACTTC.